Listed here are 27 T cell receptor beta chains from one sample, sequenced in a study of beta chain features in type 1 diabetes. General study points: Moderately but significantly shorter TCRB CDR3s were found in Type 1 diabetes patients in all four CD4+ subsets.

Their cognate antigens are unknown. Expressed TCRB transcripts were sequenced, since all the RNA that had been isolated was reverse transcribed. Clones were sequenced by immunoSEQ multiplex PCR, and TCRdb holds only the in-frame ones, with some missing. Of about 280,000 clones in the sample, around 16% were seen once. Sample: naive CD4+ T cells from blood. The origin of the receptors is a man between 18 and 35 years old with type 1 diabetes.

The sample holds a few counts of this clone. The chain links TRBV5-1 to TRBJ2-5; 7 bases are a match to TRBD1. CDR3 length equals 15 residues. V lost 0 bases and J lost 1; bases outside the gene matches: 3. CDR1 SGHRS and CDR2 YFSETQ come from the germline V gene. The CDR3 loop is CASSLGGQSQETQYF. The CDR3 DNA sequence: TGCGCCAGCAGCTTGGGGGGACAGAGCCAAGAGACCCAGTACTTC.

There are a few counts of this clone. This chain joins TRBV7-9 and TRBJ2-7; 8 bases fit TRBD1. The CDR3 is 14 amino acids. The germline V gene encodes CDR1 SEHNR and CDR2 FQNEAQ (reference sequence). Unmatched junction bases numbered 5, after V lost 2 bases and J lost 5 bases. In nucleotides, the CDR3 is TGTGCCAGCAGCTTACAGGGGGCGGTCAACGAGCAGTACTTC. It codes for CASSLQGAVNEQYF.

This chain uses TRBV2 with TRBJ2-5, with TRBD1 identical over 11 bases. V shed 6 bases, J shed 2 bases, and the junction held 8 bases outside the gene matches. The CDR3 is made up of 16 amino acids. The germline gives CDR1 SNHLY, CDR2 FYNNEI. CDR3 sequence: CASRGDRGLAQETQYF. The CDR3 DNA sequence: TGTGCCAGCAGGGGGGACAGGGGGTTGGCTCAAGAGACCCAGTACTTC.

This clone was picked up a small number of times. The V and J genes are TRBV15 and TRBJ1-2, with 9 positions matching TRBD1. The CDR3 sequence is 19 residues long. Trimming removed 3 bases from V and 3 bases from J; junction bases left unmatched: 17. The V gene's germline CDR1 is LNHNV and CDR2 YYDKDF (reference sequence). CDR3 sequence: CATSSLDPGQGPSYYGYTF. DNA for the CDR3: TGTGCCACCAGCAGCTTAGACCCGGGACAGGGACCGTCATACTATGGCTACACCTTC.

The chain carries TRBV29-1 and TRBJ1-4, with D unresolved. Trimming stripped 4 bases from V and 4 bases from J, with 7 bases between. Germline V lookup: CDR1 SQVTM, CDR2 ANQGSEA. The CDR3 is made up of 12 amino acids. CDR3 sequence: CSVAGYNEKLFF. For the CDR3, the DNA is TGCAGCGTTGCAGGCTATAATGAAAAACTGTTTTTT.

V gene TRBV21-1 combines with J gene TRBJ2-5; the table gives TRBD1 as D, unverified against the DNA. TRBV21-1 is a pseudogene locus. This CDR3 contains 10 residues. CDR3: CASMGQNPYF. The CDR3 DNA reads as TGTGCCAGCATGGGGCAGAATCCTTACTTC.

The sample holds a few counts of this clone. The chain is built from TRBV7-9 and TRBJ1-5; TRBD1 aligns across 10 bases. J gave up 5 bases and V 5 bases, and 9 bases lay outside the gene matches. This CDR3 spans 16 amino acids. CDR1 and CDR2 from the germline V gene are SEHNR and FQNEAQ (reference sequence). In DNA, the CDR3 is TGTGCCAGCAGCCCGGGACAGGGGCTCCTTGATCAGCCCCAGCATTTT. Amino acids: CASSPGQGLLDQPQHF.

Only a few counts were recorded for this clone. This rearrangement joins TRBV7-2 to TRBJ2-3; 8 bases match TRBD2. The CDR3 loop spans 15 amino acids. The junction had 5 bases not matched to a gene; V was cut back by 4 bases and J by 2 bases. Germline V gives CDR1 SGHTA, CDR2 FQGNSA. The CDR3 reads CASSSRGGYTDTQYF. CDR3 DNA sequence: TGTGCCAGCAGCTCCCGGGGGGGATACACAGATACGCAGTATTTT. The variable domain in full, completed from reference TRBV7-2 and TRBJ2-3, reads GAGVSQSPSNKVTEKGKDVELRCDPISGHTALYWYRQSLGQGLEFLIYFQGNSAPDKSGLPSDRFSAERTGGSVSTLTIQRTQQEDSAVYLCASSSRGGYTDTQYFGPGTRLTVL.

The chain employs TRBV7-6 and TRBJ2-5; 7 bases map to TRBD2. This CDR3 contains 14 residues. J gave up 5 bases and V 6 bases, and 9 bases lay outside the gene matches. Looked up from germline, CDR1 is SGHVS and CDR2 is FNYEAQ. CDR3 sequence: CASSSHIGRETQYF. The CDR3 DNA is TGTGCCAGCAGTTCTCACATCGGGAGGGAGACCCAGTACTTC.

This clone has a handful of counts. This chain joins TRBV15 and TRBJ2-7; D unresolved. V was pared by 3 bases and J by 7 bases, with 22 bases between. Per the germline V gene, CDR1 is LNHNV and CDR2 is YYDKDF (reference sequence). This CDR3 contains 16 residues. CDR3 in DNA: TGTGCCACCAGCAGCAGACGTCAGGTCCCCCCTGGGGAGCAGTACTTC. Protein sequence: CATSSRRQVPPGEQYF.

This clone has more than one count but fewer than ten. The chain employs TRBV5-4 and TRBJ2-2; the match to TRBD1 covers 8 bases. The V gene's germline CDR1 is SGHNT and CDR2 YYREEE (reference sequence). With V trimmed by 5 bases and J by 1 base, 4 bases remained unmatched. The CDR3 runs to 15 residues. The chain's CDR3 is CASRPGTGNTGELFF. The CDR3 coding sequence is TGTGCCAGCAGACCCGGGACAGGGAACACCGGGGAGCTGTTTTTT.

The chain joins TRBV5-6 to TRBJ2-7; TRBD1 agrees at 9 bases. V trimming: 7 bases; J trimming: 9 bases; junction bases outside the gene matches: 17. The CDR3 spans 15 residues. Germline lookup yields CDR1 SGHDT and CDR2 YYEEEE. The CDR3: CASSTPGQGGNRQYF. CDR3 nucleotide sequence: TGTGCCAGCTCTACCCCGGGACAGGGAGGTAATAGGCAGTACTTC.

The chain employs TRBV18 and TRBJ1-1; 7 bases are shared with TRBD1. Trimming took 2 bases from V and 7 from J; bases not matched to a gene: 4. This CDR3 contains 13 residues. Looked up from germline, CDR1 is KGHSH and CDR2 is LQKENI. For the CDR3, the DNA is TGTGCCAGCTCACCAGGACAGGCCCGTGAAGCTTTCTTT. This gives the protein CASSPGQAREAFF.

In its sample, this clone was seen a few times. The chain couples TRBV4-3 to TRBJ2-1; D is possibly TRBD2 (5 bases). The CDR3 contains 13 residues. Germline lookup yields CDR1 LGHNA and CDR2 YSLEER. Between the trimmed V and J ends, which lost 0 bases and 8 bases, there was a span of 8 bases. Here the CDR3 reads CASSQDGSHEQFF. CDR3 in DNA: TGCGCCAGCAGCCAAGATGGGAGTCATGAGCAGTTCTTC.

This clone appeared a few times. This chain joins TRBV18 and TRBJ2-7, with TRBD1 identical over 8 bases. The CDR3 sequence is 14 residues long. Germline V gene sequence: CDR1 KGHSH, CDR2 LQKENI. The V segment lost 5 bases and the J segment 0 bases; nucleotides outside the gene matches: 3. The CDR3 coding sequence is TGTGCCAGCTCAGCCGGGACAGGCTCCTACGAGCAGTACTTC. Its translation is CASSAGTGSYEQYF. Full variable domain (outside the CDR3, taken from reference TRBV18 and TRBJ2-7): NAGVMQNPRHLVRRRGQEARLRCSPMKGHSHVYWYRQLPEEGLKFMVYLQKENIIDESGMPKERFSAEFPKEGPSILRIQQVVRGDSAAYFCASSAGTGSYEQYFGPGTRLTVT.

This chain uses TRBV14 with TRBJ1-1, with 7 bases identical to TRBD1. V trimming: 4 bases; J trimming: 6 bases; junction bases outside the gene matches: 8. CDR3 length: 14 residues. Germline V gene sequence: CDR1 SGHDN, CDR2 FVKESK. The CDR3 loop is CASSRDRVGSEAFF. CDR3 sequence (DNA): TGTGCCAGCAGCCGTGACAGGGTTGGGTCTGAAGCTTTCTTT.

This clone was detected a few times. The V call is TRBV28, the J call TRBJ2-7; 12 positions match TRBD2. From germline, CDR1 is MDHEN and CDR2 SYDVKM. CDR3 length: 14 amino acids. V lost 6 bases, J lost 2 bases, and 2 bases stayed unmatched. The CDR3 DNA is TGTGCCAGCAGACCTAGCGGGAGGGCCTACGAGCAGTACTTC. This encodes CASRPSGRAYEQYF.

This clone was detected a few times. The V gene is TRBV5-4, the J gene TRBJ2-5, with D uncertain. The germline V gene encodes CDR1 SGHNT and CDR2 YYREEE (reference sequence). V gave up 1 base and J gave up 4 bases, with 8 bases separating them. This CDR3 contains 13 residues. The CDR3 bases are TGTGCCAGCAGCTTGTCCCAGATAGAGACCCAGTACTTC. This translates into CASSLSQIETQYF.

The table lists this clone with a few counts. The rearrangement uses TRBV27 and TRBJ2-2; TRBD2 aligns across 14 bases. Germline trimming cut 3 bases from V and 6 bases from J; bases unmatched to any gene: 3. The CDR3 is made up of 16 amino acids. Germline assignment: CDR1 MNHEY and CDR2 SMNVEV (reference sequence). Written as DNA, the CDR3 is TGTGCCAGCAGTTTTGGGACTAGCGGGAGTCCCGGGGAGCTGTTTTTT. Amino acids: CASSFGTSGSPGELFF.

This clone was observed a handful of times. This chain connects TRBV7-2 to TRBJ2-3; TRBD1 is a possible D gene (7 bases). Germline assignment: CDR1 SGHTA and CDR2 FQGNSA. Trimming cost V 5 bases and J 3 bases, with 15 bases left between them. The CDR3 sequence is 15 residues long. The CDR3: CASSRARGRTDTQYF. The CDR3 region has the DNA TGTGCCAGCAGCCGGGCCAGGGGGAGGACAGATACGCAGTATTTT.

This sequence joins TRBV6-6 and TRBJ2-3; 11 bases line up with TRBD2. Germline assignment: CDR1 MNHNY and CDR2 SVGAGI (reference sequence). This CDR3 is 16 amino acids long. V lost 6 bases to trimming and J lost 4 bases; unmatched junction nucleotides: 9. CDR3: CASSLSGGAVADTQYF. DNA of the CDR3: TGTGCCAGCAGCCTTAGCGGGGGGGCCGTTGCAGATACGCAGTATTTT.

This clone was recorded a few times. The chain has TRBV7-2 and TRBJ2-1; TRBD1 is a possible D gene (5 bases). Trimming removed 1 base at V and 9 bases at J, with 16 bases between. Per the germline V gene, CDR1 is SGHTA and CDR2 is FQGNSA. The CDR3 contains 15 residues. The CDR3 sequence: CASSLDAGSSAEQFF. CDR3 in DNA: TGTGCCAGCAGCTTAGATGCAGGGTCGTCTGCTGAGCAGTTCTTC.

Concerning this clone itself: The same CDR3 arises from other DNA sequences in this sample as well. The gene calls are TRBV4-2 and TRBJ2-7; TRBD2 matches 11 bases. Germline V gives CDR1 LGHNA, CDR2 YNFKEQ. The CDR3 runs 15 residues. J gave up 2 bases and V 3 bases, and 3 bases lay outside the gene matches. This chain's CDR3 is CASSQGLAEAYEQYF. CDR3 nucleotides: TGTGCCAGCAGCCAGGGACTAGCGGAGGCCTACGAGCAGTACTTC.

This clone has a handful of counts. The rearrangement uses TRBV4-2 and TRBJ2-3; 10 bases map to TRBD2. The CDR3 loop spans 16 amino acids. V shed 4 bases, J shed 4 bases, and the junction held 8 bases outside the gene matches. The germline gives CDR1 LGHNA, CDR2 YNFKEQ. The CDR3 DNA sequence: TGTGCCAGCAGCCCAAGGGCTAGCGGGAGTGCAGATACGCAGTATTTT. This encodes CASSPRASGSADTQYF.

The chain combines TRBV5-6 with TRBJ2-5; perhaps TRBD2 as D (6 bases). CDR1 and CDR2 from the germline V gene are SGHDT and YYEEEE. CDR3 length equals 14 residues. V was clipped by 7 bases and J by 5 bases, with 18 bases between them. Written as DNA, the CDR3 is TGTGCCAGCGGCGGGGCTAGGGCGGGGGAGACCCAGTACTTC. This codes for CASGGARAGETQYF.

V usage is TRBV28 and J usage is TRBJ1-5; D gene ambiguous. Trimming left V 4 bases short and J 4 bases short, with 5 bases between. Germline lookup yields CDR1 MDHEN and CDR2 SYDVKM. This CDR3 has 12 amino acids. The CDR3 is CASSSVNQPQHF. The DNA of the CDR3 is TGTGCCAGCAGTTCTGTGAATCAGCCCCAGCATTTT.

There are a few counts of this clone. CDR3 in DNA: TGCAGCGTTGCTGGTACTTACGAGCAGTACTTC. This encodes CSVAGTYEQYF. This chain uses TRBV29-1 with TRBJ2-7; no definite D call. Germline V gives CDR1 SQVTM, CDR2 ANQGSEA. Trimming pared 4 bases from V and 4 bases from J, leaving 8 bases between. There are 11 residues in the CDR3.